The sequence of this T cell receptor (beta chain) was determined in a study of shared T cell receptors in the human thymus. TCRdb's copy holds only in-frame clones and misses some; the assay was immunoSEQ multiplex PCR. The sample includes 640,000 or so clones, about 90% of them seen just once. CDR3 length equals 15 residues. Trimming at V came to 4 bases and at J to 1 base, leaving 5 bases not matched to a gene. Germline values: CDR1 SEHNR, CDR2 FQNEAQ (reference sequence). These data were likewise used in another study, on human thymus T cells. That source reports: Thymic tissue was derived from resections collected during corrective heart surgery. Related research examined unrelated individuals and reported that their thymic repertoires overlapped highly.

The sample comprised thymocytes. The chain employs TRBV7-9 and TRBJ1-2, with 8 bases that match TRBD1. This TCR came from a boy under three years old with a congenital heart defect. CDR3 DNA sequence: TGTGCCAGCAGCTCAAGCGGACAGGGTAACTATGGCTACACCTTC. Translation gives CASSSSGQGNYGYTF.